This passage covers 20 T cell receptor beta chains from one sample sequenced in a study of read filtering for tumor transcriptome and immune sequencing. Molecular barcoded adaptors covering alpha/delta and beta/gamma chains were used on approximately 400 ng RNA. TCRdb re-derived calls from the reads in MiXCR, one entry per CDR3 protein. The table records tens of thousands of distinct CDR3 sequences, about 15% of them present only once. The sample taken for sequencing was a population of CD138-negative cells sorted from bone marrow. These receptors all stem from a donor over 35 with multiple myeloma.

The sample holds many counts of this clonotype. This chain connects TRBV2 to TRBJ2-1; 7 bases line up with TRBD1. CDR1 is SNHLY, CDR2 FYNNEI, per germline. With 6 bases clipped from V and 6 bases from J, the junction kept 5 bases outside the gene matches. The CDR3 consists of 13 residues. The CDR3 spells CASRGTVVNEQFF. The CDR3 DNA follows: TGTGCCAGCAGGGGGACAGTAGTCAATGAGCAGTTCTTC.

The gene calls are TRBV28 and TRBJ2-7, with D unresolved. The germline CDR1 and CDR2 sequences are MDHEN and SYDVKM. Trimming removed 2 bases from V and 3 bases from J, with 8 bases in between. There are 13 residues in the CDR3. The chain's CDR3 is CASSLGRLYEQYF. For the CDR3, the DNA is TGTGCCAGCAGTTTAGGTCGCCTCTACGAGCAGTACTTC.

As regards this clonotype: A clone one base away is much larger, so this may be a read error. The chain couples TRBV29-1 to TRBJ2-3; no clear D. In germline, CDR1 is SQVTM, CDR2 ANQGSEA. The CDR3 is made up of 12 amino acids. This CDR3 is CSVEVETGTRYF. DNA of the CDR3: TGCAGCGTTGAGGTGGAGACGGGTACGCGGTATTTT.

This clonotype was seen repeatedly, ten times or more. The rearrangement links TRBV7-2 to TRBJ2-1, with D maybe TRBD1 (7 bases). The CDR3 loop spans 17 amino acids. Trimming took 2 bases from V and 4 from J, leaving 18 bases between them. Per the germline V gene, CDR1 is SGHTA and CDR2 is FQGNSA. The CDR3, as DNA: TGTGCCAGCAGCTTAACCGAGGGGGCAGGGGGGTACAATGAGCAGTTCTTC. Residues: CASSLTEGAGGYNEQFF.

This chain's CDR3 is CSALPRATGELFF. In DNA, the CDR3 is TGCAGCGCCCTCCCCAGGGCTACCGGGGAGCTGTTTTTT. The chain has TRBV29-1 and TRBJ2-2; tentatively, D is TRBD1 (5 bases). Germline CDR1 and CDR2: SQVTM and ANQGSEA. CDR3 length: 13 amino acids. V shed 7 bases and J shed 5 bases, with 14 bases lying between them.

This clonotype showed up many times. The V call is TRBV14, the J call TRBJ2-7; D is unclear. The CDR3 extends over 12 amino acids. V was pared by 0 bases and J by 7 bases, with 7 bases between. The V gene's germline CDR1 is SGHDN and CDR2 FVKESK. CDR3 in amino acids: CASSQEYREQYF. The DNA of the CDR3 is TGTGCCAGCAGCCAAGAATATCGGGAGCAGTACTTC.

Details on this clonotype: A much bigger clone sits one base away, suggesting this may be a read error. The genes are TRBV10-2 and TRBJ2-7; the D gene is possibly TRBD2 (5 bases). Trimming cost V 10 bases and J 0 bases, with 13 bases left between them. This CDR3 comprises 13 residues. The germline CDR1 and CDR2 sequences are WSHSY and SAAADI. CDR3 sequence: CATREAVSYEQYF. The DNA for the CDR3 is TGCGCCACCCGGGAAGCGGTCTCCTACGAGCAGTACTTC.

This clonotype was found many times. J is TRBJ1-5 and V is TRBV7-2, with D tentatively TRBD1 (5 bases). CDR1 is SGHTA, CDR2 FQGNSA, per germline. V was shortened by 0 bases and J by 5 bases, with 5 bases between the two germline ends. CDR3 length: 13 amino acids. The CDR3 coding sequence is TGTGCCAGCAGCTTAGCGACAGATCAGCCCCAGCATTTT. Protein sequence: CASSLATDQPQHF.

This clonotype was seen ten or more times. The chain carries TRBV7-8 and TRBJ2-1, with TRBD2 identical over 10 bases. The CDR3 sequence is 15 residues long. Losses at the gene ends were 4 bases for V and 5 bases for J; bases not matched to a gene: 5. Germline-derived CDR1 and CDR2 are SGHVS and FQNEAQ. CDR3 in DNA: TGTGCCAGCAGCTACCAGGGACTAGCGAACAATGAGCAGTTCTTC. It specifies CASSYQGLANNEQFF.

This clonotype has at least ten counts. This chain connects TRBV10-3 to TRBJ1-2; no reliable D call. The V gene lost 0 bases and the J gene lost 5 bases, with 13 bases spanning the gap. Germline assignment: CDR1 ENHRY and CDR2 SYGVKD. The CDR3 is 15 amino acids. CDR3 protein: CAISESVGGGYGYTF. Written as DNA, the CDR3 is TGTGCCATCAGTGAGTCTGTAGGAGGAGGATATGGCTACACCTTC.

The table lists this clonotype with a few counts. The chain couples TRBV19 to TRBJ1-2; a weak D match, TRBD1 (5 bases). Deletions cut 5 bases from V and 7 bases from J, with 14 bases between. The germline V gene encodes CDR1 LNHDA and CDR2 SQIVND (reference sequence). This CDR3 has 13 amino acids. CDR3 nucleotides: TGTGCCAGTAGTCCGGCAGGGTGGTCTGGCTACACCTTC. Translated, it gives CASSPAGWSGYTF.

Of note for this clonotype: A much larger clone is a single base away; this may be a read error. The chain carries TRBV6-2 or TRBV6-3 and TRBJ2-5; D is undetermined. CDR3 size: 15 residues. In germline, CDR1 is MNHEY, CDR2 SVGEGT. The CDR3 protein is CASSSPSGIQETLYF. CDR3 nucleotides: TGTGCCAGCAGTTCCCCGAGTGGAATCCAAGAGACCCTGTACTTC.

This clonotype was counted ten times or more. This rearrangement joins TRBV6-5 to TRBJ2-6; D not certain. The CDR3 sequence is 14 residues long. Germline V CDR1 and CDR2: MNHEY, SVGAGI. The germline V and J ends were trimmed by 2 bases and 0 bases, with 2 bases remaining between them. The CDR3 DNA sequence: TGTGCCAGCAGTTACGTCTCTGGGGCCAACGTCCTGACTTTC. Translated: CASSYVSGANVLTF.

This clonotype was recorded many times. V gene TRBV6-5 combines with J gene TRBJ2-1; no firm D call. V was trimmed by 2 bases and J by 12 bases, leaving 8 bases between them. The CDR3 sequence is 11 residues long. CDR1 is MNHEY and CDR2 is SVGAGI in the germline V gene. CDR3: CASSYGGPQFF. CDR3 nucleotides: TGTGCCAGCAGTTACGGCGGTCCGCAGTTCTTC.

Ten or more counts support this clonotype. CDR3 loop: CSARGLAGPNEQFF. CDR3 coding DNA: TGCAGTGCCAGGGGACTAGCGGGTCCCAATGAGCAGTTCTTC. The gene calls are TRBV20-1 and TRBJ2-1, with 12 bases aligning to TRBD2. The CDR3 consists of 14 residues. V was clipped by 6 bases and J by 6 bases; unmatched bases: 6. Germline V lookup: CDR1 DFQATT, CDR2 SNEGSKA (reference sequence).

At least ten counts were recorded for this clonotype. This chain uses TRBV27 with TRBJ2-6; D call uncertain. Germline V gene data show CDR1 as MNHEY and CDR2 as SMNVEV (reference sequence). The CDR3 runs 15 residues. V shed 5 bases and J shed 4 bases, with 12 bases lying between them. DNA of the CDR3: TGTGCCAGCAGTATACATCAGTTGGGGGCCAACGTCCTGACTTTC. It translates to CASSIHQLGANVLTF. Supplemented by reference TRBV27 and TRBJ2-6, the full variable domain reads EAQVTQNPRYLITVTGKKLTVTCSQNMNHEYMSWYRQDPGLGLRQIYYSMNVEVTDKGDVPEGYKVSRKEKRNFPLILESPSPNQTSLYFCASSIHQLGANVLTFGAGSRLTVL.

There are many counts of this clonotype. The CDR3 sequence is CASSYSPQTIFQETQYF. CDR3 nucleotide sequence: TGTGCCAGCAGTTACTCCCCGCAGACAATATTCCAAGAGACCCAGTACTTC. This chain connects TRBV6-2 or TRBV6-3 to TRBJ2-5, with D uncertain. Germline V lookup: CDR1 MNHEY, CDR2 SVGEGT. The CDR3 is made up of 17 amino acids. V dropped 0 bases and J dropped 1 base, with 15 bases sitting between them.

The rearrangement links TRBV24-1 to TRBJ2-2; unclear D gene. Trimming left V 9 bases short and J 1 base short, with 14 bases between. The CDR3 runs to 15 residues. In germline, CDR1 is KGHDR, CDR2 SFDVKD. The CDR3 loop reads CATSGGRWNTGELFF. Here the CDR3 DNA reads TGTGCCACCTCCGGTGGCAGGTGGAACACCGGGGAGCTGTTTTTT.

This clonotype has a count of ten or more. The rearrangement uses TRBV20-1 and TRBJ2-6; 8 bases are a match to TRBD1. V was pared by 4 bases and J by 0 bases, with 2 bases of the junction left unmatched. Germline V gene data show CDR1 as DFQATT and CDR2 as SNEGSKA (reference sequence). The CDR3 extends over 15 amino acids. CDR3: CSAKGQVSGANVLTF. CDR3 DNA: TGCAGTGCTAAGGGACAGGTCTCTGGGGCCAACGTCCTGACTTTC.

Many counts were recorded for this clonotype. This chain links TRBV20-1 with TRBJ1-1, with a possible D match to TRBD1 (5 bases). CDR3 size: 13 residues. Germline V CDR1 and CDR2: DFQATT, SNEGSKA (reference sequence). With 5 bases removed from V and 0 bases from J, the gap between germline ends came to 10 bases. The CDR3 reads CSAAPGLNTEAFF. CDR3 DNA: TGCAGTGCTGCCCCGGGGCTGAACACTGAAGCTTTCTTT.